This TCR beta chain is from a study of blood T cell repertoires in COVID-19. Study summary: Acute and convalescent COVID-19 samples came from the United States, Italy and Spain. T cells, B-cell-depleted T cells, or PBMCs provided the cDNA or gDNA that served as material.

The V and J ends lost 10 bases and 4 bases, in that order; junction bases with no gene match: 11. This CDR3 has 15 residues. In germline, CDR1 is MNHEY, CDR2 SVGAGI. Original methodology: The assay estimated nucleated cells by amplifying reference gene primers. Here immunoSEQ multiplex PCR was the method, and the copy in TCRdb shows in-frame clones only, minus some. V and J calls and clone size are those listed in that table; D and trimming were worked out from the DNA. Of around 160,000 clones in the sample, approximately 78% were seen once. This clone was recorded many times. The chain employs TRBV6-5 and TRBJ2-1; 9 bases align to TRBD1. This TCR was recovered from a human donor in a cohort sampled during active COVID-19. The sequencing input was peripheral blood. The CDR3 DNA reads TGTGCCACCGGGATCGGGACAGGGCCTTACAATGAGCAGTTCTTC. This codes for CATGIGTGPYNEQFF.